Described below is a single TCR beta chain sequence and its context. Antigen specificity is unknown. If no ophthalmopathy progression occurred within 18 months, Graves' hyperthyroidism was stable. Regions amplified from RNA transcripts were the TCR beta CDR3 regions. During a first-round RT-PCR of the TCR CDR3, the HTBI primer set was used. Using its own MiXCR run on the multiplex PCR reads, TCRdb lists one record per CDR3 protein. The data hold around 290,000 distinct CDR3 sequences, with roughly an eighth observed a single time. The data were obtained in a study of T cells in Graves' hyperthyroidism and ophthalmopathy. Broader study findings: Median prediction lead before ophthalmopathy onset was about 6.5 months with the model.

Material for sequencing was blood. The receptor was isolated from a woman aged 40-49 years with Graves' hyperthyroidism.

The CDR3 reads CASSPGGSFFEQYF. The CDR3 nucleotides are TGTGCCAGCAGTCCCGGGGGAAGTTTTTTCGAGCAGTACTTC. V usage is TRBV6-1 and J usage is TRBJ2-7, with a possible D match to TRBD2 (6 bases). The germline CDR1 and CDR2 sequences are MNHNS and SASEGT. This CDR3 region has 14 residues. V was pared by 5 bases and J by 6 bases, with 17 bases between.